The 5 T cell receptor beta chains below all came from one sample that was sequenced in a study of blood T cell repertoires in COVID-19. Measured with immunoSEQ multiplex PCR; TCRdb has only the in-frame clones, and not every one. The table has about 320,000 clones, 89% seen once. Sequencing was performed on PBMCs or T cells enriched from blood (not recorded which). These receptor sequences come from a man between 60 and 75 years old who had recovered from COVID-19.

The count of this clone is one. The chain has TRBV28 and TRBJ1-1; no reliable D call. The CDR3 has 11 amino acids. Germline V gene lookup returns CDR1 MDHEN and CDR2 SYDVKM. V lost 1 base, J lost 10 bases, and 7 bases lay in between. CDR3 protein: CASSLSGSAFF. The CDR3 DNA sequence: TGTGCCAGCAGTTTATCCGGGTCAGCTTTCTTT.

This chain uses TRBV2 with TRBJ1-3; D is unclear. Between the trimmed V and J ends, which lost 6 bases and 1 base, there was a span of 13 bases. The CDR3 sequence is 15 residues long. Germline CDR1 and CDR2: SNHLY and FYNNEI. As DNA, the CDR3 is TGTGCCAGCAGCGTTGAACAGCTTTCTGGAAACACCATATATTTT. Translated: CASSVEQLSGNTIYF.

DNA of the CDR3: TGTGCCAGCAGTACTATCCGGGGCTTACTAGCGGGAGTCAATGAGCAGTTCTTC. Translating gives CASSTIRGLLAGVNEQFF. The chain joins TRBV28 to TRBJ2-1, with 11 bases lining up with TRBD2. J gave up 6 bases and V 5 bases, and 15 bases lay outside the gene matches. Germline-derived CDR1 and CDR2 are MDHEN and SYDVKM. This CDR3 comprises 18 residues.

The J gene is TRBJ2-1, the V gene TRBV4-1; possible D gene TRBD1, 6 bases. This CDR3 has 15 residues. V shed 6 bases and J shed 8 bases, with 20 bases lying between them. Germline V gives CDR1 MGHRA, CDR2 YSYEKL. The CDR3 bases are TGCGCCAGCAGGCCCACAGCGGACAACAGGGATGAGCAGTTCTTC. It encodes CASRPTADNRDEQFF.

The rearrangement joins TRBV6-2 or TRBV6-3 to TRBJ2-7; 10 bases line up with TRBD2. The CDR3 length is 14 residues. The J segment lost 12 bases and the V segment lost 2 bases, leaving 10 bases of the junction unmatched. In germline, CDR1 is MNHEY, CDR2 SVGEGT. For the CDR3, the DNA is TGTGCCAGCAGTTACGGGTCCTCTAGCGGGAGTAGGTACTTC. It yields the protein CASSYGSSSGSRYF.